This TCR beta chain was found in a study of cytomegalovirus exposure and HLA in healthy donors. V was clipped by 8 bases and J by 4 bases, with 4 bases between them. Germline CDR1 WSHSY, CDR2 SAAADI. CDR3 length: 10 residues. The PCR employed 60 Vbeta primers together with 13 Jbeta primers. Sequencing was performed with immunoSEQ multiplex PCR; in TCRdb, only in-frame clones are kept and a portion is missing. The sample shows around 99,000 clones, roughly 69% of them seen only once. Sample: PBMCs. The V and J genes are TRBV10-2 and TRBJ2-3; no firm D call. The TCR sequence derives from a woman in her 70s in good health and CMV-seropositive. The CDR3 coding sequence is TGCGCCAGCCAGGCAGATACGCAGTATTTT. Translated, it gives CASQADTQYF.